These 26 T cell receptor beta chains were sequenced from one sample in a study of T cell changes during pregnancy in multiple sclerosis. The repertoire was sequenced with immunoSEQ multiplex PCR; TCRdb's copy has only in-frame clones and lacks some. The sample carries approximately 100,000 clones, almost 95% recorded once. Sample: peripheral blood, taken before pregnancy. These receptors originate from a female donor with multiple sclerosis, enrolled in a pregnancy study.

This chain uses TRBV27 with TRBJ2-1; D perhaps matches TRBD1 (7 bases). V lost 4 bases, J lost 4 bases, and 11 bases lay in between. Germline V gene data show CDR1 as MNHEY and CDR2 as SMNVEV (reference sequence). The CDR3 length is 14 residues. The CDR3 DNA is TGTGCCAGCAGTTGGGCAGGGGGGTACAATGAGCAGTTCTTC. Translated: CASSWAGGYNEQFF.

Notes on this clone: Different DNA sequences within this sample yield the same CDR3. V is TRBV19 and J is TRBJ2-7; 14 nucleotides line up with TRBD2. Germline lookup yields CDR1 LNHDA and CDR2 SQIVND (reference sequence). The ends lost 3 bases at V and 4 bases at J; junction bases unmatched: 2. The CDR3 is 15 residues long. The CDR3 protein is CASSIRLAGGYEQYF. CDR3 nucleotides: TGTGCCAGTAGTATCCGACTAGCGGGAGGGTACGAGCAGTACTTC.

This chain uses TRBV6-4 with TRBJ2-1; 7 nucleotides agree with TRBD1. The CDR3 sequence is 15 residues long. The germline gives CDR1 MRHNA, CDR2 SNTAGT. The V and J ends lost 2 bases and 3 bases, in that order; junction bases with no gene match: 4. The CDR3 DNA sequence: TGTGCCAGCAGTGACGGGGACAGTGACTACAATGAGCAGTTCTTC. Translation gives CASSDGDSDYNEQFF.

This chain joins TRBV28 and TRBJ1-5; D uncertain. The CDR3 consists of 14 residues. CDR1 is MDHEN, CDR2 SYDVKM, per germline. Trimming removed 2 bases at V and 4 bases at J, with 9 bases between. CDR3 nucleotides: TGTGCCAGCAGTTTAGGGCCAGTAAATCAGCCCCAGCATTTT. Its translation: CASSLGPVNQPQHF.

This clone appeared a few times. The V gene is TRBV19, the J gene TRBJ1-2; 7 positions match TRBD1. Looked up from germline, CDR1 is LNHDA and CDR2 is SQIVND (reference sequence). CDR3 length: 14 amino acids. With 3 bases clipped from V and 5 bases from J, the junction kept 6 bases outside the gene matches. This CDR3 reads CASSMTGIGYGYTF. Here the CDR3 DNA reads TGTGCCAGTAGTATGACAGGGATAGGATATGGCTACACCTTC.

This sequence joins TRBV13 and TRBJ2-2; 9 bases map to TRBD2. V was clipped by 8 bases and J by 4 bases; unmatched bases: 8. This CDR3 is built from 15 residues. From germline, CDR1 is PRHDT and CDR2 FYEKMQ (reference sequence). The CDR3 spells CASVLAGRGTGELFF. The CDR3 bases are TGTGCCAGCGTTCTAGCGGGACGGGGCACCGGGGAGCTGTTTTTT.

This rearrangement joins TRBV2 to TRBJ2-2; maybe TRBD1 (5 bases). The ends were cut back, 6 bases at V and 0 bases at J, with 11 bases in the middle. The CDR3 runs to 15 residues. Germline lookup yields CDR1 SNHLY and CDR2 FYNNEI. This CDR3 reads CASRTRATNTGELFF. Here the CDR3 DNA reads TGTGCCAGCAGGACCAGGGCGACGAACACCGGGGAGCTGTTTTTT.

This clone occurred once. V usage is TRBV7-9 and J usage is TRBJ2-3, with 7 bases aligning to TRBD2. Looked up from germline, CDR1 is SEHNR and CDR2 is FQNEAQ (reference sequence). This CDR3 contains 17 residues. V shed 5 bases and J 2 bases; nucleotides not matched to a gene: 13. The CDR3 loop is CASSGSDRGGPTDTQYF. Here the CDR3 DNA reads TGTGCCAGCAGCGGCTCGGACCGGGGAGGGCCCACAGATACGCAGTATTTT.

This clone occurred once. The V gene is TRBV5-1, the J gene TRBJ2-7; 14 nucleotides match TRBD2. This CDR3 has 17 amino acids. Per germline, CDR1 SGHRS and CDR2 YFSETQ. The V segment lost 3 bases and the J segment 0 bases; nucleotides outside the gene matches: 5. This CDR3 reads CASSSGTSGRVSYEQYF. In DNA form, the CDR3 reads TGCGCCAGCAGCTCCGGGACTAGCGGGAGAGTCTCCTACGAGCAGTACTTC.

V and J are TRBV5-4 and TRBJ1-1, with TRBD1 matching 8 bases. This CDR3 is built from 16 residues. The trim removed 0 bases at V and 3 bases at J, leaving 7 bases unmatched. Germline V gives CDR1 SGHNT, CDR2 YYREEE (reference sequence). The CDR3 here is CASSLVAGGRDTEAFF. The DNA for the CDR3 is TGTGCCAGCAGCTTGGTTGCAGGGGGCAGGGACACTGAAGCTTTCTTT.

The rearrangement joins TRBV6-5 to TRBJ2-7, with 7 positions matching TRBD1. V dropped 6 bases and J dropped 0; count of bases not matched to a gene: 8. Germline assignment: CDR1 MNHEY and CDR2 SVGAGI. The CDR3 spans 15 residues. The CDR3 loop reads CASSRPGQNSYEQYF. In nucleotides, the CDR3 is TGTGCCAGCAGCCGCCCGGGACAGAACTCCTACGAGCAGTACTTC.

Details on this clone: Other nucleotide sequences in the sample specify the same CDR3. The chain combines TRBV5-4 with TRBJ2-7, with a possible D match to TRBD2 (6 bases). V shed 4 bases and J shed 3 bases, with 11 bases lying between them. The germline gives CDR1 SGHNT, CDR2 YYREEE (reference sequence). The CDR3 is made up of 13 amino acids. In nucleotides, the CDR3 is TGTGCCAGCAGCCTATCGGGACTCTACGAGCAGTACTTC. This encodes CASSLSGLYEQYF.

V usage is TRBV6-5 and J usage is TRBJ1-2, with D unresolved. V was clipped by 2 bases and J by 0 bases, with 10 bases between them. The CDR3 has 15 amino acids. Germline assignment: CDR1 MNHEY and CDR2 SVGAGI. The CDR3 is CASSYGEGTNYGYTF. CDR3 bases: TGTGCCAGCAGTTACGGGGAGGGAACTAACTATGGCTACACCTTC.

The V and J genes are TRBV6-5 and TRBJ2-7; 7 bases match TRBD2. Germline V lookup: CDR1 MNHEY, CDR2 SVGAGI. This CDR3 comprises 13 residues. Trimming at V came to 6 bases and at J to 3 bases, leaving 5 bases not matched to a gene. CDR3 sequence reads: CASRGGSHYEQYF. CDR3 nucleotide sequence: TGTGCCAGCAGGGGAGGGAGCCACTACGAGCAGTACTTC.

This chain joins TRBV10-2 and TRBJ1-2; TRBD1 agrees at 9 bases. The germline CDR1 and CDR2 sequences are WSHSY and SAAADI. The CDR3 totals 16 residues. V lost 0 bases, J lost 4 bases, and 6 bases stayed unmatched. The CDR3 loop is CASSESGTGSGYGYTF. The CDR3 DNA follows: TGCGCCAGCAGTGAGTCGGGGACAGGGTCGGGCTATGGCTACACCTTC.

The rearrangement links TRBV2 to TRBJ1-1, with TRBD1 matching 7 bases. The CDR3 is 17 amino acids. Trimming cost V 0 bases and J 6 bases; bases outside gene matches: 13. Germline loops: CDR1 SNHLY, CDR2 FYNNEI. For the CDR3, the DNA is TGTGCCAGCAGTGAAGCGGCGGGTAGGGGACAGCGGTCTGAAGCTTTCTTT. This sequence encodes CASSEAAGRGQRSEAFF.

This clone was seen once. The V call is TRBV19, the J call TRBJ2-7; a weak D match, TRBD1 (5 bases). V was shortened by 1 base and J by 2 bases, with 21 bases between the two germline ends. Germline lookup yields CDR1 LNHDA and CDR2 SQIVND (reference sequence). This CDR3 has 18 amino acids. The CDR3 nucleotides are TGTGCCAGTAGTATAGGACCCTACCCTACAGGTTCCACCTACGAGCAGTACTTC. It yields the protein CASSIGPYPTGSTYEQYF.

The chain combines TRBV4-2 with TRBJ2-2; the D gene is possibly TRBD2 (5 bases). Trimming took off 1 base at V and 7 bases at J, with 19 bases between the two ends. The CDR3 covers 17 residues. CDR1 is LGHNA and CDR2 is YNFKEQ in the germline V gene. CDR3 bases: TGTGCCAGCAGCCAAGTTTTTAGTCCCTCGGGGATCGGGGAGCTGTTTTTT. Residues: CASSQVFSPSGIGELFF.

The rearrangement uses TRBV19 and TRBJ2-7; TRBD1 matches 7 bases. The CDR3 is made up of 13 amino acids. V was clipped by 5 bases and J by 4 bases; unmatched bases: 5. From germline, CDR1 is LNHDA and CDR2 SQIVND (reference sequence). Written as DNA, the CDR3 is TGTGCCAGTAGTGCGAGGGGGCGTTACGAGCAGTACTTC. Its translation is CASSARGRYEQYF. Full variable domain (remainder filled in from reference TRBV19 and TRBJ2-7): DGGITQSPKYLFRKEGQNVTLSCEQNLNHDAMYWYRQDPGQGLRLIYYSQIVNDFQKGDIAEGYSVSREKKESFPLTVTSAQKNPTAFYLCASSARGRYEQYFGPGTRLTVT.

The V call is TRBV7-9, the J call TRBJ2-5; D is possibly TRBD1 (6 bases). Germline V gene sequence: CDR1 SEHNR, CDR2 FQNEAQ (reference sequence). The length of the CDR3 is 14 residues. V gave up 5 bases and J gave up 4 bases, with 14 bases separating them. CDR3 amino acids: CASSTLGARETQYF. CDR3 bases: TGTGCCAGCAGCACCCTGGGGGCACGAGAGACCCAGTACTTC.

This chain uses TRBV12-5 with TRBJ1-1; 8 nucleotides match TRBD1. The V and J ends lost 7 bases and 0 bases, in that order; junction bases with no gene match: 10. The CDR3 is 16 amino acids. The germline CDR1 and CDR2 sequences are LGHNT and FRNRAP. The CDR3 nucleotides are TGTGCTAGTGCCCGGACAGGGAGGGCGATGAACACTGAAGCTTTCTTT. As protein: CASARTGRAMNTEAFF.

This clone was seen only a few times. The CDR3 region has the DNA TGCAGCGGTGGGCCAGACCAAGCTTTCTTT. Its translation is CSGGPDQAFF. The genes are TRBV29-1 and TRBJ1-1; D is ambiguous. Germline V gene data show CDR1 as SQVTM and CDR2 as ANQGSEA. This CDR3 contains 10 residues. Trimming left V 7 bases short and J 9 bases short, with 12 bases between.

The chain combines TRBV2 with TRBJ2-3; 8 bases align to TRBD1. The CDR3 length is 16 residues. V lost 6 bases and J lost 4; bases outside the gene matches: 12. Germline V gives CDR1 SNHLY, CDR2 FYNNEI. CDR3 loop: CASRVPGGGQADTQYF. Here the CDR3 DNA reads TGTGCCAGCAGAGTCCCAGGGGGCGGCCAAGCAGATACGCAGTATTTT.

V is TRBV6-1 and J is TRBJ2-1; 11 bases match TRBD2. V trimming: 4 bases; J trimming: 0 bases; junction bases outside the gene matches: 5. The germline gives CDR1 MNHNS, CDR2 SASEGT. The CDR3 extends over 17 amino acids. The CDR3 sequence: CASSAVAGGPSYNEQFF. The CDR3 DNA reads as TGTGCCAGCAGTGCAGTAGCGGGAGGGCCCTCCTACAATGAGCAGTTCTTC.

This chain links TRBV27 with TRBJ2-1, with TRBD1 matching over 8 bases. Germline-derived CDR1 and CDR2 are MNHEY and SMNVEV (reference sequence). This CDR3 region has 16 residues. The J segment lost 4 bases and the V segment lost 5 bases, leaving 10 bases of the junction unmatched. The CDR3 here is CASSLSGDRRYNEQFF. CDR3 nucleotides: TGTGCCAGCAGTCTTTCGGGGGACAGGAGATACAATGAGCAGTTCTTC.

The CDR3 loop reads CASSLESAGVPPGYNEQFF. The DNA of the CDR3 is TGTGCCAGCAGCTTAGAGTCGGCGGGAGTCCCCCCTGGCTACAATGAGCAGTTCTTC. The chain is built from TRBV7-6 and TRBJ2-1; TRBD2 aligns across 7 bases. V lost 1 base and J lost 3; bases outside the gene matches: 15. The CDR3 has 19 residues. CDR1 is SGHVS and CDR2 is FNYEAQ in the germline V gene.